Listed here are 9 T cell receptor beta chains from one sample, sequenced in a study of CD8 T cells in Susac syndrome. Reverse transcription of about 0.5 to 1 ug RNA used random hexamers. TCRdb itself ran the immunoSEQ multiplex PCR reads through MiXCR, one entry per CDR3 protein. In the table there are more than 150,000 distinct CDR3 sequences, just under 97% of which are singletons. Source material: CD8+ T cells from PBMCs. These receptors were collected from a human donor with multiple sclerosis.

This rearrangement joins TRBV6-5 to TRBJ2-3; tentative D call: TRBD1 (7 bases). The CDR3 has 15 residues. V shed 2 bases and J shed 4 bases, with 13 bases lying between them. In germline, CDR1 is MNHEY, CDR2 SVGAGI. The CDR3 DNA sequence: TGTGCCAGCAGTTACCCTCAGGGGGGAGCAGATACGCAGTATTTT. This translates into CASSYPQGGADTQYF.

The chain recombines TRBV15 with TRBJ2-3; D possibly corresponds to TRBD2 (7 bases). The CDR3 loop spans 15 amino acids. Per germline, CDR1 LNHNV and CDR2 YYDKDF (reference sequence). V shed 5 bases and J shed 6 bases, with 18 bases lying between them. This CDR3 reads CATSSGPGGPDTQYF. The CDR3 DNA follows: TGTGCCACCAGCTCAGGGCCGGGGGGCCCCGATACGCAGTATTTT.

The gene calls are TRBV13 and TRBJ1-1; 8 nucleotides align to TRBD1. Germline trimming cut 6 bases from V and 0 bases from J; bases unmatched to any gene: 15. The CDR3 covers 18 residues. Per germline, CDR1 PRHDT and CDR2 FYEKMQ (reference sequence). CDR3 protein: CASRPTLGQGVMNTEAFF. As DNA, the CDR3 is TGTGCCAGCAGACCCACCTTAGGACAGGGCGTCATGAACACTGAAGCTTTCTTT.

The chain couples TRBV10-3 to TRBJ2-3; D remains unclear. CDR3 size: 14 residues. The V gene lost 7 bases and the J gene lost 1 base, with 12 bases spanning the gap. CDR1 is ENHRY and CDR2 is SYGVKD in the germline V gene. In nucleotides, the CDR3 is TGTGCCATCAAAGGTCAGCAGGGCACAGATACGCAGTATTTT. It is translated as CAIKGQQGTDTQYF.

The chain recombines TRBV30 with TRBJ1-2; D is possibly TRBD1 (5 bases). Per the germline V gene, CDR1 is GTSNPN and CDR2 is SVGIG (reference sequence). V dropped 7 bases and J dropped 8 bases, with 14 bases sitting between them. The CDR3 covers 11 residues. Here the CDR3 DNA reads TGTGCCTTCGAGGGGTCTCCGGGCTACACCTTC. Translated: CAFEGSPGYTF.

The V and J genes are TRBV20-1 and TRBJ2-3; 9 bases align to TRBD1. The CDR3 contains 16 residues. V lost 6 bases, J lost 4 bases, and 14 bases stayed unmatched. Germline V gives CDR1 DFQATT, CDR2 SNEGSKA (reference sequence). The CDR3 loop is CSAKMWGQGIADTQYF. The CDR3 DNA reads TGCAGTGCCAAAATGTGGGGACAGGGTATCGCAGATACGCAGTATTTT.

The chain is built from TRBV14 and TRBJ2-7; D is undetermined. This CDR3 spans 12 amino acids. Trimming pared 1 base from V and 2 bases from J, leaving 3 bases between. Germline V gene sequence: CDR1 SGHDN, CDR2 FVKESK. CDR3 amino acids: CASSQGPYEQYF. In nucleotides, the CDR3 is TGTGCCAGCAGCCAAGGACCCTACGAGCAGTACTTC.

The chain employs TRBV5-6 and TRBJ2-7; no clear D gene. Trimming pared 1 base from V and 3 bases from J, leaving 5 bases between. Looked up from germline, CDR1 is SGHDT and CDR2 is YYEEEE. This CDR3 comprises 12 residues. The CDR3 sequence: CASSLSDYEQYF. DNA of the CDR3: TGTGCCAGCAGCTTGTCGGACTACGAGCAGTACTTC.

The chain is built from TRBV25-1 and TRBJ2-7; weak D call: TRBD2 (5 bases). This CDR3 is built from 11 residues. Germline lookup yields CDR1 MGHDK and CDR2 SYGVNS. V gave up 8 bases and J gave up 4 bases, with 9 bases separating them. The CDR3 sequence is CASSPGYEQYV. The CDR3 coding sequence is TGTGCCAGCTCCCCGGGGTACGAGCAGTACGTC.